This T cell receptor beta chain was identified in a study of blood T cells in healthy people across ages. Study-wide results and caveats: Donor CMV status was unknown, possibly confounding expanded clonotype changes. PBMCs went unsorted, and a conclusive naive versus antigen-experienced comparison was therefore prevented.

All donors came from Russia, were Caucasian and healthy, and spanned ages roughly 6 to 100. Concerning this clonotype: The antigen is not known.

The V gene's germline CDR1 is SGDLS and CDR2 YYNGEE. V shed 4 bases, J shed 5 bases, and the junction held 7 bases outside the gene matches. The CDR3 loop spans 14 amino acids. Through a sample-barcoded 5' primer and a J-beta primer mix, a second PCR was run for roughly 6 to 12 cycles. Every molecule of cDNA carried a tag from a template-switch adaptor with 12 random nucleotides. TCRdb itself ran the 5' RACE reads through MiXCR, one entry per CDR3 protein. The data contain more than 1,400,000 distinct CDR3 sequences, approximately 40% of them singletons. The receptor was derived from a woman aged 18-35 years in good health. The V gene is TRBV9, the J gene TRBJ2-7, with 9 bases lining up with TRBD1. Sequenced material: blood. The chain's CDR3 is CASSLRQGEDEQYF. The CDR3 DNA reads as TGTGCCAGCAGCCTTAGACAGGGGGAAGACGAGCAGTACTTC.